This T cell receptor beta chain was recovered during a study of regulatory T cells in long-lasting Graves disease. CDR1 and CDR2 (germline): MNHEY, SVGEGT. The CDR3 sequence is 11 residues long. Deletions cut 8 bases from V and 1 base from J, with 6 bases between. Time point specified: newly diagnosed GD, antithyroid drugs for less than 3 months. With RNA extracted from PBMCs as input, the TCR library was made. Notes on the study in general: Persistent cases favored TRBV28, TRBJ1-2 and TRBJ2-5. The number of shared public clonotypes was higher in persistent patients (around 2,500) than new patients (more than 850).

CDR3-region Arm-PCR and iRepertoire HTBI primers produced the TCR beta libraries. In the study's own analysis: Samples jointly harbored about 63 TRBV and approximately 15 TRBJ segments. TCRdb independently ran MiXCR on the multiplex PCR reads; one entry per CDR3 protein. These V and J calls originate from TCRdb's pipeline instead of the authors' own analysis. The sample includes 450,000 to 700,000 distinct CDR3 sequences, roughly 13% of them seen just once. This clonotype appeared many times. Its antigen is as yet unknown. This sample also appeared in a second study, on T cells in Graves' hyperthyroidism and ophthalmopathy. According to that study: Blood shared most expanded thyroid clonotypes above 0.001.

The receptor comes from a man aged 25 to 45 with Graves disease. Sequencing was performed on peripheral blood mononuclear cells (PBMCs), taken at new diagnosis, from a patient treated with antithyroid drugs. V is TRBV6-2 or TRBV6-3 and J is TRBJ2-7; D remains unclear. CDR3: CASGASYEQYF. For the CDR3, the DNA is TGTGCCAGCGGAGCGTCCTACGAGCAGTACTTC.